The TCR beta chain described here comes from a study of blood T cell repertoires in COVID-19. Study overall: Sites in the United States, Italy and Spain provided acute and convalescent COVID-19 samples. PBMCs, B-cell-depleted T cells, or T cells provided the cDNA or gDNA that made up the material.

Authors' processing steps: Estimates of nucleated cell counts were drawn from the amplification of reference gene primers. The repertoire was sequenced with immunoSEQ multiplex PCR; TCRdb's copy has only in-frame clones and lacks some. Clone size and the V and J calls come from that table; the DNA yielded D and trimming. The sample lists 97,000 or so clones; 90% were seen once. Per the germline V gene, CDR1 is SGHRS and CDR2 is YFSETQ. The CDR3 covers 13 residues. V lost 4 bases and J lost 2, with 9 bases in between. V gene TRBV5-1 combines with J gene TRBJ2-5; D is perhaps TRBD2 (6 bases). The receptor was derived from a man aged 45-65 years with acute or convalescent COVID-19. Sequencing was carried out using peripheral blood. The CDR3: CASSPAGQETQYF. The CDR3 DNA reads as TGCGCCAGCAGCCCCGCGGGGCAAGAGACCCAGTACTTC.